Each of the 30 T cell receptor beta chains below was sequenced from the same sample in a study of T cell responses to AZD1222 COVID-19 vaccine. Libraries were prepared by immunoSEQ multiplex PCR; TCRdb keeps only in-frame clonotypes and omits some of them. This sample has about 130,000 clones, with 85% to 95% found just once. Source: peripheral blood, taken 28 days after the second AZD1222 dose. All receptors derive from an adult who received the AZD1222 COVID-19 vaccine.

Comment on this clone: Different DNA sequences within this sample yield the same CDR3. The CDR3: CASSPPGGDEQFF. The CDR3 DNA reads TGTGCCAGCAGCCCCCCGGGGGGGGATGAGCAGTTCTTC. The chain has TRBV7-9 and TRBJ2-1, with 8 bases that match TRBD2. Germline trimming cut 5 bases from V and 8 bases from J; bases unmatched to any gene: 5. This CDR3 has 13 amino acids. Germline values: CDR1 SEHNR, CDR2 FQNEAQ (reference sequence).

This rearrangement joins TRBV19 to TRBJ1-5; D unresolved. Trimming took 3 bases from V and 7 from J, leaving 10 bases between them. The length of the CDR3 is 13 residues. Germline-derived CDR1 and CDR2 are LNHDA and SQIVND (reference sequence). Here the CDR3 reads CASSMHRAQPQHF. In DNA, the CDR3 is TGTGCCAGTAGTATGCACCGGGCCCAGCCCCAGCATTTT.

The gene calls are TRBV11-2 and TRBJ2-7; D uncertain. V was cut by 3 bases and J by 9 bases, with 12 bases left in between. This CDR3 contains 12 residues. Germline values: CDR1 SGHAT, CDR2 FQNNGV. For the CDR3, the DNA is TGTGCCAGCAGCTTTTACTCCCCGCTGCAGTACTTC. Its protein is CASSFYSPLQYF.

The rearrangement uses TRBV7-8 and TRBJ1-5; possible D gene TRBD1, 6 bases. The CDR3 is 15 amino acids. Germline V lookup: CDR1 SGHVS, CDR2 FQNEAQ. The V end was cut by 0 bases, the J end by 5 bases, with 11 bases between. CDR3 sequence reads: CASSLARAGDQPQHF. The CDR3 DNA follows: TGTGCCAGCAGCTTAGCGCGGGCAGGGGATCAGCCCCAGCATTTT.

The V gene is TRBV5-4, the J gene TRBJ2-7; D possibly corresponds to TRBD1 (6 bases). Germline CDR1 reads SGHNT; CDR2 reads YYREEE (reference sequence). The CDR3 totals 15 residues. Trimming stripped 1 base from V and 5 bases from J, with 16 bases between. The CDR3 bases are TGTGCCAGCAGCTTGTGGGCAGGGGTACCCCACGAGCAGTACTTC. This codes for CASSLWAGVPHEQYF.

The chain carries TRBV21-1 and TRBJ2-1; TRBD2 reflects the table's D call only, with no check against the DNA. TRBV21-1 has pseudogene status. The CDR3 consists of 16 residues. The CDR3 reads CASSNGFKYSYNEQFF. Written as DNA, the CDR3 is TGTGCCAGCAGCAACGGGTTTAAGTACTCCTACAATGAGCAGTTCTTC.

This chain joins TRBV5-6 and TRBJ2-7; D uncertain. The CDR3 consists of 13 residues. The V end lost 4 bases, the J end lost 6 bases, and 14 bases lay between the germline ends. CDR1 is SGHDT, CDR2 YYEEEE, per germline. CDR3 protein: CASSLIGPTEQYF. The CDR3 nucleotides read TGTGCCAGCAGCCTGATTGGGCCGACCGAGCAGTACTTC.

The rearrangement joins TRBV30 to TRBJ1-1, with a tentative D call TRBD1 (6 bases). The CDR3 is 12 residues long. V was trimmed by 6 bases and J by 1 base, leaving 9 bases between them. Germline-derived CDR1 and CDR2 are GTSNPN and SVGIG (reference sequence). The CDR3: CACSGANTEAFF. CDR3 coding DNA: TGTGCCTGCTCAGGGGCGAACACTGAAGCTTTCTTT.

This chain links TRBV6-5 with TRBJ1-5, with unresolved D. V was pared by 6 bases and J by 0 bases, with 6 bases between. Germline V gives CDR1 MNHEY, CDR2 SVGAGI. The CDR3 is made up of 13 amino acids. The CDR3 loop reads CASRIYSNQPQHF. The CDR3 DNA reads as TGTGCCAGCAGGATCTATAGCAATCAGCCCCAGCATTTT.

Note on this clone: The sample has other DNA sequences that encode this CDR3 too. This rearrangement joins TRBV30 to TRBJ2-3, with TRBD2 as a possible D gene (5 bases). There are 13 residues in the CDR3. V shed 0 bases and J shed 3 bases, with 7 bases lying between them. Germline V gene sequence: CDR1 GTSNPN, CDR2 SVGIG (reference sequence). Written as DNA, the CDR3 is TGTGCCTGGAGTGTAACGGGGACAGATACGCAGTATTTT. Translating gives CAWSVTGTDTQYF. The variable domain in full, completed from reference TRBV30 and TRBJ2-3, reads SQTIHQWPATLVQPVGSPLSLECTVEGTSNPNLYWYRQAAGRGLQLLFYSVGIGQISSEVPQNLSASRPQDRQFILSSKKLLLSDSGFYLCAWSVTGTDTQYFGPGTRLTVL.

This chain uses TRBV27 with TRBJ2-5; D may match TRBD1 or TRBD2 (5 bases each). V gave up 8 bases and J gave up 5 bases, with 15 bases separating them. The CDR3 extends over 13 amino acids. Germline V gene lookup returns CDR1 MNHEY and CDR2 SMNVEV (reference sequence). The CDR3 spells CASGAQGGETQYF. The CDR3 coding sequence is TGTGCCAGCGGGGCCCAGGGCGGGGAGACCCAGTACTTC.

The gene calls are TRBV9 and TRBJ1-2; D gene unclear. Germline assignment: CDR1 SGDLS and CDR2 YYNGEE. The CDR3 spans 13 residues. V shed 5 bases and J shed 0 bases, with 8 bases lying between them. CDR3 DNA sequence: TGTGCCAGCAGGACGTCAGCTAACTATGGCTACACCTTC. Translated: CASRTSANYGYTF.

In DNA form, the CDR3 reads TGTGCCAGCAGCGAGGGGACAGAGTCCTACGAGCAGTACTTC. It encodes CASSEGTESYEQYF. The chain carries TRBV9 and TRBJ2-7, with TRBD1 matching over 7 bases. The CDR3 extends over 14 amino acids. Germline-derived CDR1 and CDR2 are SGDLS and YYNGEE. Trimming at V came to 3 bases and at J to 1 base, leaving 4 bases not matched to a gene.

The CDR3 is CASSQDRGPYQPQHF. Here the CDR3 DNA reads TGTGCCAGTAGTCAGGACAGGGGGCCATATCAGCCCCAGCATTTT. The J gene is TRBJ1-5, the V gene TRBV19, with 11 bases lining up with TRBD1. V lost 5 bases to trimming and J lost 5 bases; unmatched junction nucleotides: 5. CDR1 LNHDA and CDR2 SQIVND come from the germline V gene (reference sequence). The CDR3 length is 15 residues.

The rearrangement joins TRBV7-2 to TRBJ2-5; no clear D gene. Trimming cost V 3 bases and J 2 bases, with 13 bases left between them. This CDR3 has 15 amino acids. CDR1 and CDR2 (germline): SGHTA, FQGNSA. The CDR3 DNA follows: TGTGCCAGCAGCTTGGGTTACTTCAAGCAAGAGACCCAGTACTTC. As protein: CASSLGYFKQETQYF.

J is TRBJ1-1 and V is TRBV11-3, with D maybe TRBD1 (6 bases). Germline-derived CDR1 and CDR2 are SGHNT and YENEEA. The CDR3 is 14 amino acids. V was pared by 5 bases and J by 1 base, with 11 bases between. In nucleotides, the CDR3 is TGTGCCAGCAGCCAACCAGGGGAGAACACTGAAGCTTTCTTT. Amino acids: CASSQPGENTEAFF.

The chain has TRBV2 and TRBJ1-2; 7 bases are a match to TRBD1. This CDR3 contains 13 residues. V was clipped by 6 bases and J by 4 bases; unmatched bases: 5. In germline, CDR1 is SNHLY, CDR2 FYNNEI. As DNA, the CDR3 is TGTGCCAGCAGCCCACAGGGGCCCTATGGCTACACCTTC. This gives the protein CASSPQGPYGYTF.

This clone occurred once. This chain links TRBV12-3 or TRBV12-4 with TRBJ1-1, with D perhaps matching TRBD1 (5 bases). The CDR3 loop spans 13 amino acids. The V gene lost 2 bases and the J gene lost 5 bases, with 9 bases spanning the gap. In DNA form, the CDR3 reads TGTGCCAGCAGTTTACAGGGAAATACTGAAGCTTTCTTT. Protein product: CASSLQGNTEAFF.

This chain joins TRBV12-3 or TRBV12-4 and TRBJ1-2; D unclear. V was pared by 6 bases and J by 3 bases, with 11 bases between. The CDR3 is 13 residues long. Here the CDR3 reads CASSQASYYGYTF. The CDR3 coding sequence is TGTGCCAGCAGCCAAGCATCTTACTATGGCTACACCTTC.

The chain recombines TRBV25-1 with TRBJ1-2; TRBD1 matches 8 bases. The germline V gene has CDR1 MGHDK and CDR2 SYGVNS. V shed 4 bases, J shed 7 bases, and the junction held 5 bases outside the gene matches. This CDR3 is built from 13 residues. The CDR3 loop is CASSGTGSGGYTF. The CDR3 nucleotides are TGTGCCAGCAGTGGGACAGGGTCAGGTGGCTACACCTTC.

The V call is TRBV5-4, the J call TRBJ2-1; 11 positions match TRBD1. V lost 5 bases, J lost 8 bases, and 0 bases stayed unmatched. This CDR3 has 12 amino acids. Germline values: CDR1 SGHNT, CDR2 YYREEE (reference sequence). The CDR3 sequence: CASRGQGDEQFF. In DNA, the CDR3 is TGTGCCAGCAGGGGACAGGGGGATGAGCAGTTCTTC. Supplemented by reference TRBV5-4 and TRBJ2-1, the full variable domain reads ETGVTQSPTHLIKTRGQQVTLRCSSQSGHNTVSWYQQALGQGPQFIFQYYREEENGRGNFPPRFSGLQFPNYSSELNVNALELDDSALYLCASRGQGDEQFFGPGTRLTVL.

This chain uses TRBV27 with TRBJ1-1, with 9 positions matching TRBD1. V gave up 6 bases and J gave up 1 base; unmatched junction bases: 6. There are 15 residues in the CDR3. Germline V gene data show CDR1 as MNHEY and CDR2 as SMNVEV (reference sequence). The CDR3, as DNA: TGTGCCAGCAGCCCCCGGACAGGGGCGAACACTGAAGCTTTCTTT. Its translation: CASSPRTGANTEAFF.

For the CDR3, the DNA is TGTGCCAGCTCCCCGCAGCCGGACAGGAGGTACAATGAGCAGTTCTTC. Amino acid sequence: CASSPQPDRRYNEQFF. The chain links TRBV18 to TRBJ2-1; TRBD1 matches at 7 bases. Germline lookup yields CDR1 KGHSH and CDR2 LQKENI. The CDR3 extends over 16 amino acids. With V trimmed by 6 bases and J by 4 bases, 12 bases remained unmatched.

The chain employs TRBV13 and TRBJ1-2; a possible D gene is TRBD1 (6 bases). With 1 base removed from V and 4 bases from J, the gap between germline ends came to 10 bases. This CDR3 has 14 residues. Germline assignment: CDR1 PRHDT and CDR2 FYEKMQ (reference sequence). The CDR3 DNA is TGTGCCAGCAGCTTAGAGGGGGTTAGCTATGGCTACACCTTC. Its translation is CASSLEGVSYGYTF.

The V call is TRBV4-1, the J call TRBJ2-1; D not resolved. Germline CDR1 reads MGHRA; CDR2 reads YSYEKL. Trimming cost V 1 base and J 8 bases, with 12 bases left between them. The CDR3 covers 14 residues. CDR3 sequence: CASSQASAVHEQFF. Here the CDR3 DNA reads TGCGCCAGCAGCCAAGCCTCCGCGGTACATGAGCAGTTCTTC.

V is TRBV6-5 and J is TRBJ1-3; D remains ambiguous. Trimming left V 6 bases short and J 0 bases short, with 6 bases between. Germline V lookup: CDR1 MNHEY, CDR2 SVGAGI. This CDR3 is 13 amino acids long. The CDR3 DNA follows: TGTGCCAGCAGGGGGTTCTCTGGAAACACCATATATTTT. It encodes CASRGFSGNTIYF.

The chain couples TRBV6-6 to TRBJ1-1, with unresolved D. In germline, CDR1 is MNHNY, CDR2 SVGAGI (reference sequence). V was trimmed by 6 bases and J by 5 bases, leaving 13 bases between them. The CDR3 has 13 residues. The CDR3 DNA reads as TGTGCCAGCAGCGAGGGTGTTCAGACTGAAGCTTTCTTT. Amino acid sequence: CASSEGVQTEAFF.

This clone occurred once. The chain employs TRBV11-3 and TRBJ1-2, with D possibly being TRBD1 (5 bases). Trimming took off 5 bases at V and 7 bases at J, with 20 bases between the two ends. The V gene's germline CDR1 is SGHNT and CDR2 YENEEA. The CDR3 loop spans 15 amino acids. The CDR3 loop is CASSPYLGLTRGYTF. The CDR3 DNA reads TGTGCCAGCAGCCCCTACCTGGGACTAACTCGTGGCTACACCTTC. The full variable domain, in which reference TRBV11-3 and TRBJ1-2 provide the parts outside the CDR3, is EAGVVQSPRYKIIEKKQPVAFWCNPISGHNTLYWYLQNLGQGPELLIRYENEEAVDDSQLPKDRFSAERLKGVDSTLKIQPAELGDSAVYLCASSPYLGLTRGYTFGSGTRLTVV.

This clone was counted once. In DNA form, the CDR3 reads TGTGCCAGCAGCTCACTCGCCACACGTAATTCCTACAATGAGCAGTTCTTC. Residues: CASSSLATRNSYNEQFF. This chain connects TRBV7-9 to TRBJ2-1, with D hard to call. Germline loops: CDR1 SEHNR, CDR2 FQNEAQ (reference sequence). This CDR3 is 17 amino acids long. V was trimmed by 4 bases and J by 1 base, leaving 17 bases between them. Full variable domain (outside the CDR3, taken from reference TRBV7-9 and TRBJ2-1): DTGVSQNPRHKITKRGQNVTFRCDPISEHNRLYWYRQTLGQGPEFLTYFQNEAQLEKSRLLSDRFSAERPKGSFSTLEIQRTEQGDSAMYLCASSSLATRNSYNEQFFGPGTRLTVL.

The CDR3 DNA is TGTGCCAGCTCACCAATTACAGGGAGGAACACTGAAGCTTTCTTT. This codes for CASSPITGRNTEAFF. The V gene is TRBV18, the J gene TRBJ1-1; D might be TRBD1 (6 bases). In germline, CDR1 is KGHSH, CDR2 LQKENI. The CDR3 is 15 amino acids. With 2 bases removed from V and 1 base from J, the gap between germline ends came to 11 bases.